This is a list of T cell receptor beta chains from one sample in a study of CD8 T cells in Susac syndrome. TCRdb itself ran the immunoSEQ multiplex PCR reads through MiXCR, one entry per CDR3 protein. In the table there are around 23,000 distinct CDR3 sequences, around 95% of which are singletons. Source material: CD8+ T cells from PBMCs. These receptors were collected from a human donor with Susac syndrome. The CDR3 runs from the conserved cysteine through the conserved F or W. The order of the fields is J gene, clone size, D gene, V gene, CDR3 protein, CDR3 DNA. A D gene is named only where the DNA matches it firmly. A row's size may be missing; if present it is once, few, many or a size class.

j_gene: TRBJ1-4; abundance: .; d_gene: .; v_gene: TRBV5-1; CDR3aa: CASSSSRTTNEKLFF; CDR3nt: TGCGCCAGCAGCTCTTCCAGGACAACTAATGAAAAACTGTTTTTT
j_gene: TRBJ2-7; abundance: .; d_gene: .; v_gene: TRBV28; CDR3aa: CASLPPLAYEQYF; CDR3nt: TGTGCCAGCCTCCCCCCCCTCGCCTACGAGCAGTACTTC
j_gene: TRBJ2-3; abundance: .; d_gene: TRBD1; v_gene: TRBV27; CDR3aa: CASSLTGTTDTQYF; CDR3nt: TGTGCCAGCAGTTTGACAGGGACCACAGATACGCAGTATTTT
j_gene: TRBJ2-7; abundance: .; d_gene: .; v_gene: TRBV28; CDR3aa: CASRLGGGPRGQYF; CDR3nt: TGTGCCAGCAGATTAGGTGGGGGTCCGAGAGGGCAGTACTTC
j_gene: TRBJ1-6; abundance: .; d_gene: .; v_gene: TRBV28; CDR3aa: CASSLTGYLPLHF; CDR3nt: TGTGCCAGCAGTTTAACAGGGTATTTACCCCTCCACTTT
j_gene: TRBJ2-3; abundance: .; d_gene: .; v_gene: TRBV20-1; CDR3aa: CSARAVTGGRGGHIDTQYF; CDR3nt: TGCAGTGCTAGAGCCGTAACGGGGGGCAGGGGAGGGCACATCGATACGCAGTATTTT
j_gene: TRBJ1-4; abundance: .; d_gene: .; v_gene: TRBV27; CDR3aa: CASSLGGWGEKLFF; CDR3nt: TGTGCCAGCAGTTTAGGGGGTTGGGGTGAAAAACTGTTTTTT
j_gene: TRBJ2-7; abundance: few; d_gene: TRBD1; v_gene: TRBV5-1; CDR3aa: CASSPSDRVAYEQYF; CDR3nt: TGCGCCAGCAGCCCTTCGGACAGGGTGGCCTACGAGCAGTACTTC
j_gene: TRBJ1-6; abundance: .; d_gene: TRBD1; v_gene: TRBV7-3; CDR3aa: CASSSSGGKGSPLHF; CDR3nt: TGTGCCAGCAGCTCCTCAGGGGGAAAGGGATCACCCCTCCACTTT
j_gene: TRBJ2-5; abundance: .; d_gene: .; v_gene: TRBV6-5; CDR3aa: CASGGVLQETQYF; CDR3nt: TGTGCCAGCGGTGGGGTACTCCAAGAGACCCAGTACTTC
j_gene: TRBJ2-1; abundance: .; d_gene: .; v_gene: TRBV3-1; CDR3aa: CASSRQGNEQFF; CDR3nt: TGTGCCAGCAGCCGCCAGGGAAATGAGCAGTTCTTC
j_gene: TRBJ2-7; abundance: .; d_gene: .; v_gene: TRBV11-2; CDR3aa: CASSLSGPEQYF; CDR3nt: TGTGCCAGCAGCTTATCCGGCCCCGAGCAGTACTTC
j_gene: TRBJ1-1; abundance: .; d_gene: .; v_gene: TRBV18; CDR3aa: CASSPKTRVGSTEAFF; CDR3nt: TGTGCCAGCTCACCAAAGACCAGGGTGGGGTCCACTGAAGCTTTCTTT
j_gene: TRBJ2-7; abundance: .; d_gene: TRBD1; v_gene: TRBV23-1; CDR3aa: CASSDRGRKNEQYF; CDR3nt: TGCGCCAGCAGCGACAGGGGGCGAAAGAACGAGCAGTACTTC
j_gene: TRBJ1-2; abundance: .; d_gene: .; v_gene: TRBV5-6; CDR3aa: CASSLVWDGYTF; CDR3nt: TGTGCCAGCAGCTTGGTGTGGGATGGCTACACCTTC
j_gene: TRBJ1-2; abundance: .; d_gene: TRBD1; v_gene: TRBV7-8; CDR3aa: CASSLAGQGALSYGYTF; CDR3nt: TGTGCCAGCAGCTTAGCGGGGCAGGGGGCCCTCTCTTATGGCTACACCTTC
j_gene: TRBJ1-6; abundance: .; d_gene: .; v_gene: TRBV6-2/TRBV6-3; CDR3aa: CASSWEEVWNSPLHF; CDR3nt: TGTGCCAGCAGTTGGGAGGAAGTATGGAATTCACCCCTCCACTTT
j_gene: TRBJ2-2; abundance: .; d_gene: TRBD1; v_gene: TRBV5-1; CDR3aa: CASSLARQGVSKSNTGELFF; CDR3nt: TGCGCCAGCAGCTTGGCCCGACAGGGTGTCTCCAAATCGAACACCGGGGAGCTGTTTTTT
j_gene: TRBJ1-6; abundance: .; d_gene: .; v_gene: TRBV7-9; CDR3aa: CASSLSGSPLHF; CDR3nt: TGTGCCAGCAGCTTATCAGGGTCCCCCCTCCACTTT
j_gene: TRBJ1-1; abundance: once; d_gene: TRBD1; v_gene: TRBV4-1; CDR3aa: CASSLLPGQGNTEAFF; CDR3nt: TGCGCCAGCAGCCTTCTGCCGGGACAGGGGAACACTGAAGCTTTCTTT
j_gene: TRBJ1-2; abundance: .; d_gene: TRBD1; v_gene: TRBV5-8; CDR3aa: CASSHRGGYGYTF; CDR3nt: TGTGCCAGCAGCCACAGGGGAGGCTATGGCTACACCTTC
j_gene: TRBJ2-1; abundance: few; d_gene: .; v_gene: TRBV28; CDR3aa: CASSWGYNEQFF; CDR3nt: TGTGCCAGCAGTTGGGGCTACAATGAGCAGTTCTTC
j_gene: TRBJ1-2; abundance: .; d_gene: .; v_gene: TRBV13; CDR3aa: CASTAGEINYGYTF; CDR3nt: TGTGCCAGCACTGCAGGGGAGATCAACTATGGCTACACCTTC
j_gene: TRBJ1-1; abundance: .; d_gene: .; v_gene: TRBV7-3; CDR3aa: CASSRGYGNTEAFF; CDR3nt: TGTGCCAGCAGTCGGGGCTATGGGAACACTGAAGCTTTCTTT
j_gene: TRBJ2-3; abundance: .; d_gene: TRBD2; v_gene: TRBV13; CDR3aa: CASSRPTSGGTNTQYF; CDR3nt: TGTGCCAGCAGCCGGCCGACTAGCGGGGGAACGAATACGCAGTATTTT
j_gene: TRBJ2-7; abundance: .; d_gene: .; v_gene: TRBV19; CDR3aa: CASSFSEGYEQYF; CDR3nt: TGTGCCAGTAGTTTTTCGGAGGGCTACGAGCAGTACTTC
j_gene: TRBJ2-4; abundance: .; d_gene: TRBD1; v_gene: TRBV5-4; CDR3aa: CASSPDRVAKNIQYF; CDR3nt: TGTGCCAGCAGCCCGGACAGGGTAGCCAAAAACATTCAGTACTTC
j_gene: TRBJ2-5; abundance: .; d_gene: TRBD1; v_gene: TRBV5-1; CDR3aa: CASRGDRGMLETQYF; CDR3nt: TGCGCCAGCAGGGGGGACAGGGGGATGTTGGAGACCCAGTACTTC
j_gene: TRBJ2-5; abundance: .; d_gene: .; v_gene: TRBV7-9; CDR3aa: CASSLATSYQETQYF; CDR3nt: TGTGCCAGCAGCTTAGCGACTTCTTACCAAGAGACCCAGTACTTC
j_gene: TRBJ1-4; abundance: .; d_gene: .; v_gene: TRBV28; CDR3aa: CASSPPGGPNEKLFF; CDR3nt: TGTGCCAGCAGTCCCCCCGGGGGACCTAATGAAAAACTGTTTTTT
j_gene: TRBJ1-6; abundance: .; d_gene: .; v_gene: TRBV21-1; CDR3aa: CASSKAPRGGSYNSPLHF; CDR3nt: TGTGCCAGCAGCAAAGCTCCCAGGGGGGGCTCCTATAATTCACCCCTCCACTTT
j_gene: TRBJ1-2; abundance: .; d_gene: .; v_gene: TRBV5-6; CDR3aa: CASSLGQEYGYTF; CDR3nt: TGTGCCAGCAGCTTGGGGCAGGAGTATGGCTACACCTTC
j_gene: TRBJ2-6; abundance: .; d_gene: TRBD1; v_gene: TRBV4-3; CDR3aa: CASSQGQGSGANVLTF; CDR3nt: TGCGCCAGCAGCCAGGGACAGGGCTCTGGGGCCAACGTCCTGACTTTC
j_gene: TRBJ1-1; abundance: .; d_gene: .; v_gene: TRBV7-6; CDR3aa: CASSLGSGGRTEAFF; CDR3nt: TGTGCCAGCAGCTTAGGAAGTGGGGGTAGAACTGAAGCTTTCTTT
j_gene: TRBJ2-1; abundance: .; d_gene: .; v_gene: TRBV12-3/TRBV12-4; CDR3aa: CASSFSIGSSGQFF; CDR3nt: TGTGCCAGCAGTTTTTCGATAGGGAGCTCAGGCCAGTTCTTC
j_gene: TRBJ2-1; abundance: .; d_gene: .; v_gene: TRBV7-9; CDR3aa: CANSAGRNEQFF; CDR3nt: TGTGCCAACTCGGCAGGGAGGAATGAGCAGTTCTTC
j_gene: TRBJ2-5; abundance: .; d_gene: TRBD1; v_gene: TRBV29-1; CDR3aa: CSAERRNRGETQYF; CDR3nt: TGCAGCGCCGAGAGAAGGAACAGGGGAGAGACCCAGTACTTC
j_gene: TRBJ2-7; abundance: once; d_gene: .; v_gene: TRBV7-9; CDR3aa: CASSLEGNVYEQYF; CDR3nt: TGTGCCAGCAGCTTAGAAGGGAATGTCTACGAGCAGTACTTC
j_gene: TRBJ2-1; abundance: .; d_gene: TRBD2; v_gene: TRBV4-3; CDR3aa: CASSQVPSGGEDNEQFF; CDR3nt: TGCGCCAGCAGCCAAGTTCCTAGCGGGGGGGAGGACAATGAGCAGTTCTTC
j_gene: TRBJ2-1; abundance: .; d_gene: TRBD2; v_gene: TRBV28; CDR3aa: CASSFSSSGGTLEQFF; CDR3nt: TGTGCCAGCAGTTTTTCTTCAAGCGGGGGGACATTGGAGCAGTTCTTC
j_gene: TRBJ2-1; abundance: .; d_gene: .; v_gene: TRBV6-2/TRBV6-3; CDR3aa: CASSLPFVNEQFF; CDR3nt: TGTGCCAGCAGTTTGCCATTTGTCAATGAGCAGTTCTTC
j_gene: TRBJ2-7; abundance: .; d_gene: .; v_gene: TRBV7-2; CDR3aa: CASSPRGVGASYEQYF; CDR3nt: TGTGCCAGCAGCCCGAGGGGGGTTGGGGCATCCTACGAGCAGTACTTC
j_gene: TRBJ2-7; abundance: .; d_gene: TRBD1; v_gene: TRBV14; CDR3aa: CASSHRDRFYEQYF; CDR3nt: TGTGCCAGCAGCCACCGGGACAGATTCTACGAGCAGTACTTC
j_gene: TRBJ1-1; abundance: .; d_gene: .; v_gene: TRBV5-1; CDR3aa: CASSTGGGSIEAFF; CDR3nt: TGCGCCAGCAGCACCGGAGGGGGGTCCATTGAAGCTTTCTTT
j_gene: TRBJ1-1; abundance: .; d_gene: .; v_gene: TRBV27; CDR3aa: CASRERGTEAFF; CDR3nt: TGTGCCAGCAGGGAGCGAGGGACTGAAGCTTTCTTT
j_gene: TRBJ2-1; abundance: .; d_gene: .; v_gene: TRBV19; CDR3aa: CASSIGPLEHNEQFF; CDR3nt: TGTGCCAGTAGTATCGGACCCCTAGAACACAATGAGCAGTTCTTC
j_gene: TRBJ1-5; abundance: .; d_gene: .; v_gene: TRBV7-9; CDR3aa: CASSSTTGPQEPQHF; CDR3nt: TGTGCCAGCAGCTCGACAACGGGGCCCCAAGAGCCCCAGCATTTT
j_gene: TRBJ1-1; abundance: .; d_gene: .; v_gene: TRBV24-1; CDR3aa: CATSELSEVFF; CDR3nt: TGTGCCACCAGCGAGCTATCTGAGGTTTTCTTT
j_gene: TRBJ2-7; abundance: .; d_gene: TRBD2; v_gene: TRBV20-1; CDR3aa: CSAKGLTYEQYF; CDR3nt: TGCAGTGCTAAGGGACTAACCTACGAGCAGTACTTC
j_gene: TRBJ2-2; abundance: .; d_gene: TRBD1; v_gene: TRBV14; CDR3aa: CASSLGTVLANTGELFF; CDR3nt: TGTGCCAGCAGTCTTGGGACAGTGCTGGCGAACACCGGGGAGCTGTTTTTT
j_gene: TRBJ2-7; abundance: .; d_gene: .; v_gene: TRBV2; CDR3aa: CARNPWTESYEQYF; CDR3nt: TGTGCCAGGAACCCGTGGACGGAATCCTACGAGCAGTACTTC
j_gene: TRBJ2-1; abundance: .; d_gene: TRBD1; v_gene: TRBV4-3; CDR3aa: CASSQYRDRGVDEQFF; CDR3nt: TGCGCCAGCAGCCAATACCGGGACAGGGGGGTCGATGAGCAGTTCTTC
j_gene: TRBJ1-2; abundance: .; d_gene: .; v_gene: TRBV24-1; CDR3aa: CATSDQGIDSPYGYTF; CDR3nt: TGTGCCACCAGTGATCAGGGAATTGATAGCCCTTATGGCTACACCTTC
j_gene: TRBJ1-5; abundance: once; d_gene: .; v_gene: TRBV19; CDR3aa: CASTLVGGGNQPQHF; CDR3nt: TGTGCCAGTACCCTCGTGGGGGGAGGCAATCAGCCCCAGCATTTT
j_gene: TRBJ2-5; abundance: .; d_gene: .; v_gene: TRBV4-3; CDR3aa: CASSQGTASQETQYF; CDR3nt: TGCGCCAGCAGCCAAGGGACAGCATCTCAAGAGACCCAGTACTTC